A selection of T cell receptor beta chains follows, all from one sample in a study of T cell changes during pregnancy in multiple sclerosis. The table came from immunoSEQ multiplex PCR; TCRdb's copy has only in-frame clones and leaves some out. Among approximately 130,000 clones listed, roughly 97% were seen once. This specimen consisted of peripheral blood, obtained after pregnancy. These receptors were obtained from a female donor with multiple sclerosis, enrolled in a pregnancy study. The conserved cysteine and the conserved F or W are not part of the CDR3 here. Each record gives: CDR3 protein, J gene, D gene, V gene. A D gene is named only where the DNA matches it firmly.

cdr3_aa: ASSLRGPREQY; j_call: TRBJ2-7; d_call: TRBD1; v_call: TRBV7-8
cdr3_aa: ASSQSGLAGSYNEQF; j_call: TRBJ2-1; d_call: TRBD2; v_call: TRBV4-2
cdr3_aa: ASREGTSGSFEQY; j_call: TRBJ2-7; d_call: TRBD2; v_call: TRBV6-1
cdr3_aa: SVGPGSTEAF; j_call: TRBJ1-1; d_call: NA; v_call: TRBV29-1
cdr3_aa: ATSPRQTTNEKLF; j_call: TRBJ1-4; d_call: NA; v_call: TRBV15
cdr3_aa: ASSLEGVGLYGYT; j_call: TRBJ1-2; d_call: NA; v_call: TRBV5-1
cdr3_aa: ASSLVQVAGGRGEQF; j_call: TRBJ2-1; d_call: TRBD2; v_call: TRBV13
cdr3_aa: ASSNRDRGLGYT; j_call: TRBJ1-2; d_call: NA; v_call: TRBV21-1
cdr3_aa: ASSLGGTGFFEQF; j_call: TRBJ2-1; d_call: TRBD1; v_call: TRBV7-6
cdr3_aa: ASSGRLARSYEQY; j_call: TRBJ2-7; d_call: TRBD2; v_call: TRBV2
cdr3_aa: ASRFWSSGSGGELF; j_call: TRBJ2-2; d_call: TRBD2; v_call: TRBV7-8
cdr3_aa: ASSLVLRGSNEQF; j_call: TRBJ2-1; d_call: NA; v_call: TRBV7-9
cdr3_aa: ASSILIGANTGELF; j_call: TRBJ2-2; d_call: NA; v_call: TRBV19
cdr3_aa: ASSSNPSGSYNEQF; j_call: TRBJ2-1; d_call: TRBD2; v_call: TRBV28
cdr3_aa: AWSRGLAAYEQY; j_call: TRBJ2-7; d_call: TRBD2; v_call: TRBV30
cdr3_aa: ASSLQGTGANVLT; j_call: TRBJ2-6; d_call: NA; v_call: TRBV6-6
cdr3_aa: ASSLISGMNTGELF; j_call: TRBJ2-2; d_call: NA; v_call: TRBV28
cdr3_aa: ASSQNRGGGNTIY; j_call: TRBJ1-3; d_call: TRBD1; v_call: TRBV4-1
cdr3_aa: ASSLGGGTPGKGGNEKLF; j_call: TRBJ1-4; d_call: NA; v_call: TRBV7-8
cdr3_aa: ASSVGQGSEQY; j_call: TRBJ2-7; d_call: TRBD1; v_call: TRBV7-6
cdr3_aa: ASSSLGQSSNQPQH; j_call: TRBJ1-5; d_call: NA; v_call: TRBV6-6
cdr3_aa: ASSPYSGRTSSYNEQF; j_call: TRBJ2-1; d_call: TRBD2; v_call: TRBV19
cdr3_aa: ASSQGAAGAPREQY; j_call: TRBJ2-7; d_call: NA; v_call: TRBV4-3
cdr3_aa: ASRTPGQGYNEQF; j_call: TRBJ2-1; d_call: TRBD1; v_call: TRBV28
cdr3_aa: SVEPLAGGNEQF; j_call: TRBJ2-1; d_call: TRBD2; v_call: TRBV29-1
cdr3_aa: ASSLDRGVSFYEQY; j_call: TRBJ2-7; d_call: TRBD2; v_call: TRBV5-4
cdr3_aa: ASSLAGQPYEQY; j_call: TRBJ2-7; d_call: TRBD1; v_call: TRBV5-1
cdr3_aa: ASRQTGLQETQY; j_call: TRBJ2-5; d_call: NA; v_call: TRBV27